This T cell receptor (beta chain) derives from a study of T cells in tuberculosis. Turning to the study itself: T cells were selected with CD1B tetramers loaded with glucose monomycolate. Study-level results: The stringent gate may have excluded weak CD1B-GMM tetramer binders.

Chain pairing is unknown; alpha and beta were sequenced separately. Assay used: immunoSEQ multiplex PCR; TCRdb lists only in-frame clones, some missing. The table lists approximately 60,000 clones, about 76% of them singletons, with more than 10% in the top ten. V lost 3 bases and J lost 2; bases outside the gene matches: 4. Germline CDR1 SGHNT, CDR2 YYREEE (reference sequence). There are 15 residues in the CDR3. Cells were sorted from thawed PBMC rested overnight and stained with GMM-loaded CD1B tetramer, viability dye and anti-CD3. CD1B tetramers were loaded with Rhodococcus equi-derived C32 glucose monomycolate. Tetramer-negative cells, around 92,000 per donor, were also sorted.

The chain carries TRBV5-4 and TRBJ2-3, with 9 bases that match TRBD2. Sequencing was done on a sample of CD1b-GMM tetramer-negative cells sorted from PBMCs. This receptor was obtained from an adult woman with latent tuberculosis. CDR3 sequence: CASSWTSAHTDTQYF. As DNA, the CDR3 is TGTGCCAGCAGCTGGACTAGCGCCCACACAGATACGCAGTATTTT.